This TCR beta chain was found in a study of T cells in Graves' hyperthyroidism and ophthalmopathy. Study as a whole: Peripheral blood sampling occurred at initial diagnosis, before any treatment.

This CDR3 comprises 13 residues. The V end was cut by 1 base, the J end by 0 bases, with 7 bases between. CDR1 DFQATT and CDR2 SNEGSKA come from the germline V gene (reference sequence). This clonotype was picked up many times. Its target is not known. Criteria for exclusion of patients were uncontrolled infection, other autoimmune disease, pregnancy or lactation. Every diagnosis used clinical symptoms, serum thyroxine and TRAb, thyroid ultrasound and orbital computed tomography. Researchers amplified the TCR beta CDR3 regions from RNA transcripts. Primed by the HTBI set, a first-round RT-PCR was run on the TCR CDR3. MiXCR, run by TCRdb on the multiplex PCR reads, gives a single entry per CDR3 protein. The table shows hundreds of thousands of distinct CDR3 sequences, with roughly 15% occurring only once. Findings and caveats of the study: Blood samples included most of the expanded thyroid clonotypes exceeding 0.001.

The receptor was isolated from a woman under 30 with Graves' hyperthyroidism. The specimen sequenced was blood. The chain joins TRBV20-1 to TRBJ2-7; D is undetermined. The CDR3, as DNA: TGCAGTGCTAGAGTGAAGGCCTCCTACGAGCAGTACTTC. Amino acids: CSARVKASYEQYF.